Shown below are 19 T cell receptor beta chains from a single sample sequenced in a study of monozygotic twins with cystic fibrosis. The protocol was immunoSEQ multiplex PCR, while the TCRdb copy is restricted to in-frame clones and leaves out a portion. The sample comprises about 14,000 clones, 95% to 99% of which are singletons, and 0.41% rests with the top ten. What was sequenced was blood. Every receptor here comes from a girl aged 2 to 10 with cystic fibrosis.

The chain carries TRBV4-3 and TRBJ2-2; D gene ambiguous. V was trimmed by 0 bases and J by 1 base, leaving 6 bases between them. The CDR3 runs 15 residues. CDR1 is LGHNA, CDR2 YSLEER, per germline. The CDR3 loop is CASSQEERNTGELFF. Written as DNA, the CDR3 is TGCGCCAGCAGCCAAGAGGAGCGGAACACCGGGGAGCTGTTTTTT.

Regarding this clone: This CDR3 fails to terminate in the conserved phenylalanine or tryptophan, so it likely reflects a read error. No DNA is shown, since the ends of the CDR3 on it are uncertain; the CDR3 is the one TCRdb lists. The chain combines TRBV29-1 with TRBJ1-4; TRBD1, as called in the table, went unchecked against the DNA. The CDR3 numbers 13 amino acids, ends counted. Germline CDR1 and CDR2: SQVTM and ANQGSEA. The CDR3 here is CSVASGPKQTRGI.

The chain combines TRBV14 with TRBJ1-2; D gene unclear. Trimming left V 1 base short and J 13 bases short, with 10 bases between. The CDR3 runs 11 residues. Germline assignment: CDR1 SGHDN and CDR2 FVKESK. The CDR3: CASSQGPHLTF. CDR3 bases: TGTGCCAGCAGCCAAGGCCCTCACCTCACCTTC.

The rearrangement joins TRBV27 to TRBJ1-1; no clear D. CDR3 length: 15 residues. V was pared by 2 bases and J by 1 base, with 11 bases between. Germline CDR1 and CDR2: MNHEY and SMNVEV (reference sequence). This chain's CDR3 is CASSLSSHTNTEAFF. CDR3 nucleotide sequence: TGTGCCAGCAGTTTAAGTAGTCATACGAACACTGAAGCTTTCTTT.

This clone was seen a single time. This chain connects TRBV9 to TRBJ1-2; possibly TRBD1 for D (6 bases). The CDR3 spans 15 residues. V was clipped by 3 bases and J by 2 bases, with 14 bases between them. Per the germline V gene, CDR1 is SGDLS and CDR2 is YYNGEE. The DNA of the CDR3 is TGTGCCAGCAGCGCCTTGGACAGCCAAAACTATGGCTACACCTTC. Amino acids: CASSALDSQNYGYTF.

The V and J genes are TRBV19 and TRBJ2-1; 14 bases are a match to TRBD2. Germline V gene data show CDR1 as LNHDA and CDR2 as SQIVND (reference sequence). The CDR3 runs 17 residues. The junction had 10 bases not matched to a gene; V was cut back by 10 bases and J by 2 bases. Here the CDR3 reads CATARTSGRNAYNEQFF. As DNA, the CDR3 is TGTGCCACCGCGAGGACTAGCGGGAGGAACGCCTACAATGAGCAGTTCTTC.

J is TRBJ1-2 and V is TRBV27; D is unclear. This CDR3 has 14 residues. Trimming removed 0 bases from V and 8 bases from J, with 13 bases in between. Germline V gives CDR1 MNHEY, CDR2 SMNVEV (reference sequence). The CDR3 sequence is CASSLSMGQSGYTF. The CDR3 region has the DNA TGTGCCAGCAGTTTATCGATGGGCCAGTCGGGCTACACCTTC.

The chain employs TRBV4-3 and TRBJ1-5; D gene ambiguous. Between the trimmed V and J ends, which lost 0 bases and 4 bases, there was a span of 7 bases. Germline V lookup: CDR1 LGHNA, CDR2 YSLEER. The CDR3 has 14 amino acids. The CDR3 DNA reads TGCGCCAGCAGCCAAGAACTGATGAATCAGCCCCAGCATTTT. It translates to CASSQELMNQPQHF.

This chain connects TRBV5-6 to TRBJ1-5; 7 nucleotides match TRBD1. This CDR3 is 14 amino acids long. Germline trimming cut 4 bases from V and 2 bases from J; bases unmatched to any gene: 3. Germline V gene data show CDR1 as SGHDT and CDR2 as YYEEEE. The CDR3 here is CASSATGGNQPQHF. Here the CDR3 DNA reads TGTGCCAGCAGCGCTACAGGGGGCAATCAGCCCCAGCATTTT.

V is TRBV7-9 and J is TRBJ2-2; 10 nucleotides line up with TRBD1. The CDR3 is 15 residues long. V lost 3 bases to trimming and J lost 7 bases; unmatched junction nucleotides: 5. CDR1 SEHNR and CDR2 FQNEAQ come from the germline V gene (reference sequence). CDR3 bases: TGTGCCAGCAGCTTGACAGGGGGCGCTGGCGGGGAGCTGTTTTTT. Protein product: CASSLTGGAGGELFF. Full variable domain (outside the CDR3, taken from reference TRBV7-9 and TRBJ2-2): DTGVSQNPRHKITKRGQNVTFRCDPISEHNRLYWYRQTLGQGPEFLTYFQNEAQLEKSRLLSDRFSAERPKGSFSTLEIQRTEQGDSAMYLCASSLTGGAGGELFFGEGSRLTVL.

The chain links TRBV10-3 to TRBJ1-2; 8 bases match TRBD1. Germline-derived CDR1 and CDR2 are ENHRY and SYGVKD. The CDR3 consists of 11 residues. V shed 11 bases and J 7 bases; nucleotides not matched to a gene: 6. CDR3 residues: CAATGGPGYTF. The CDR3 bases are TGTGCCGCTACAGGGGGTCCTGGCTACACCTTC.

The gene calls are TRBV7-8 and TRBJ1-5, with no clear D. Germline assignment: CDR1 SGHVS and CDR2 FQNEAQ. The CDR3 has 15 residues. V gave up 1 base and J gave up 4 bases, with 11 bases separating them. As DNA, the CDR3 is TGTGCCAGCAGCTTAGATGGCGGATTTAATCAGCCCCAGCATTTT. Protein sequence: CASSLDGGFNQPQHF.

The chain couples TRBV6-1 to TRBJ1-2, with a possible D match to TRBD1 (6 bases). Germline CDR1 is MNHNS and CDR2 is SASEGT. This CDR3 comprises 14 residues. The germline V and J ends were trimmed by 5 bases and 7 bases, with 17 bases remaining between them. The CDR3 protein is CASSSPGQGSGYTF. CDR3 in DNA: TGTGCCAGCAGTTCGCCGGGACAAGGGTCTGGCTACACCTTC.

The chain joins TRBV7-8 to TRBJ2-1, with D perhaps being TRBD1 or TRBD2 (5 bases each). Germline V CDR1 and CDR2: SGHVS, FQNEAQ. The V end was cut by 1 base, the J end by 12 bases, with 16 bases between. The CDR3 is 14 residues long. CDR3 region: CASSLVGTKGWQFF. The CDR3 nucleotides read TGTGCCAGCAGCTTAGTGGGGACGAAAGGGTGGCAGTTCTTC.

V is TRBV7-2 and J is TRBJ2-1, with 9 bases identical to TRBD2. The germline V gene has CDR1 SGHTA and CDR2 FQGNSA. The trim removed 6 bases at V and 6 bases at J, leaving 9 bases unmatched. The CDR3 has 15 amino acids. Here the CDR3 reads CASSWNLAGANEQFF. The CDR3 DNA reads TGTGCCAGCAGTTGGAACTTAGCGGGGGCCAATGAGCAGTTCTTC.

This clone came up once. The genes are TRBV28 and TRBJ2-7; perhaps TRBD2 as D (6 bases). The CDR3 has 13 residues. Germline loops: CDR1 MDHEN, CDR2 SYDVKM. Trimming left V 6 bases short and J 8 bases short, with 17 bases between. For the CDR3, the DNA is TGTGCCAGCAGCTCTTTCCAGGCGGGAAAGCAGTACTTC. Its translation is CASSSFQAGKQYF.

The chain employs TRBV7-9 and TRBJ1-2; a possible D gene is TRBD1 (6 bases). CDR3 size: 14 residues. CDR1 and CDR2 (germline): SEHNR, FQNEAQ (reference sequence). Trimming removed 0 bases from V and 6 bases from J, with 11 bases in between. CDR3 loop: CASSLADRGNGYTF. The CDR3 nucleotides are TGTGCCAGCAGCTTAGCGGACAGAGGAAATGGCTACACCTTC.

J is TRBJ2-5 and V is TRBV5-5; D uncertain. Per germline, CDR1 SGHKS and CDR2 YYEKEE (reference sequence). This CDR3 has 13 amino acids. V was trimmed by 0 bases and J by 4 bases, leaving 7 bases between them. In nucleotides, the CDR3 is TGTGCCAGCAGCTTGGGGGGATCAGAGACCCAGTACTTC. Its protein is CASSLGGSETQYF.

This clone has just one count. The rearrangement links TRBV28 to TRBJ2-1; D gene unclear. The CDR3 has 15 residues. Trimming removed 4 bases from V and 2 bases from J, with 12 bases in between. CDR1 is MDHEN and CDR2 is SYDVKM in the germline V gene. Written as DNA, the CDR3 is TGTGCCAGCAGTTCGTTGGGCCTTACCTACAATGAGCAGTTCTTC. Amino acids: CASSSLGLTYNEQFF.